The next 29 T cell receptor beta chains were all read from a single sample in a study of T cells after yellow fever vaccination. TCRdb re-called the 5' RACE reads with MiXCR, one entry per CDR3 protein. The sample lists 300,000 or so distinct CDR3 sequences, around 3.9% occurring once. Sequenced material: PBMCs, taken 5 days after the yellow fever booster vaccination. These receptors were obtained from a man aged 18 to 29 who received the YFV17D yellow fever vaccine.

The sample holds a few counts of this clonotype. The V gene is TRBV12-3 or TRBV12-4, the J gene TRBJ2-3, with TRBD2 identical over 9 bases. The CDR3 runs to 16 residues. The V and J ends lost 6 bases and 2 bases, in that order; junction bases with no gene match: 9. CDR3 in DNA: TGTGCCAGCAGCGGGGCAGCGGGGGGATTCACAGATACGCAGTATTTT. Its protein product is CASSGAAGGFTDTQYF.

The chain is built from TRBV5-5 and TRBJ1-5; D unclear. In germline, CDR1 is SGHKS, CDR2 YYEKEE (reference sequence). This CDR3 is 15 amino acids long. V lost 0 bases to trimming and J lost 10 bases, with 17 bases between them. The chain's CDR3 is CASSLASDPRIPQHF. In DNA, the CDR3 is TGTGCCAGCAGCTTGGCCTCAGATCCTCGAATCCCCCAGCATTTT. Full variable domain (remainder filled in from reference TRBV5-5 and TRBJ1-5): DAGVTQSPTHLIKTRGQQVTLRCSPISGHKSVSWYQQVLGQGPQFIFQYYEKEERGRGNFPDRFSARQFPNYSSELNVNALLLGDSALYLCASSLASDPRIPQHFGDGTRLSIL.

This clonotype was observed a handful of times. The chain carries TRBV5-1 and TRBJ2-5; TRBD2 aligns across 9 bases. The germline CDR1 and CDR2 sequences are SGHRS and YFSETQ. This CDR3 comprises 16 residues. V shed 4 bases and J 4 bases; nucleotides not matched to a gene: 11. CDR3 amino acids: CASSHANSGGTETQYF. In DNA, the CDR3 is TGCGCCAGCAGCCATGCTAATAGCGGGGGCACAGAGACCCAGTACTTC.

This clonotype was observed a handful of times. The V gene is TRBV20-1, the J gene TRBJ1-5; 10 bases align to TRBD1. Germline V gene sequence: CDR1 DFQATT, CDR2 SNEGSKA (reference sequence). V dropped 4 bases and J dropped 7; count of bases not matched to a gene: 7. CDR3 length equals 14 residues. DNA for the CDR3: TGCAGTGCTACTGACAGGGGGCTTAGCCAGCCCCAGCATTTT. Its translation: CSATDRGLSQPQHF.

This clonotype was counted at least ten times. This chain uses TRBV6-6 with TRBJ2-7; D ambiguous. The length of the CDR3 is 13 residues. V lost 4 bases, J lost 8 bases, and 15 bases lay in between. Germline V gene lookup returns CDR1 MNHNY and CDR2 SVGAGI (reference sequence). Here the CDR3 DNA reads TGTGCCAGCAGTTCAGGTGGTGTCCCGAAGCAGTACGTC. Protein sequence: CASSSGGVPKQYV.

This clonotype was detected a few times. The chain recombines TRBV18 with TRBJ2-7; unclear D gene. CDR3 length: 13 amino acids. Germline V gene data show CDR1 as KGHSH and CDR2 as LQKENI. V gave up 3 bases and J gave up 4 bases, with 10 bases separating them. DNA for the CDR3: TGTGCCAGCTCACCCCCAGGAGATTACGAGCAGTACGTC. It is translated as CASSPPGDYEQYV.

This clonotype was picked up many times. The V gene is TRBV5-1, the J gene TRBJ1-4; D call uncertain. The germline CDR1 and CDR2 sequences are SGHRS and YFSETQ. Trimming shortened V by 2 bases and J by 3 bases, and 11 bases separated the two germline ends. This CDR3 contains 15 residues. CDR3 sequence (DNA): TGCGCCAGCAGCTTAGACGCCGCCTCTAATGAAAAACTGTTTTTT. Translated, it gives CASSLDAASNEKLFF.

This clonotype was counted only a few times. This chain connects TRBV6-5 to TRBJ2-5, with 9 bases fitting TRBD1. Per the germline V gene, CDR1 is MNHEY and CDR2 is SVGAGI. V gave up 2 bases and J gave up 7 bases; unmatched junction bases: 17. This CDR3 region has 18 residues. The CDR3 nucleotides read TGTGCCAGCAGTTACGGGGGGACAGGGTACGGACACGGGGGGACCCAGTACTTC. It is translated as CASSYGGTGYGHGGTQYF.

This clonotype has just a few counts. This chain connects TRBV2 to TRBJ2-5; no firm D call. The CDR3 is made up of 10 amino acids. Per germline, CDR1 SNHLY and CDR2 FYNNEI. The V end was cut by 4 bases, the J end by 7 bases, with 4 bases between. The CDR3 DNA sequence: TGTGCCAGCAGTGGGGTGACCCAGTACTTC. Translating it yields CASSGVTQYF.

This rearrangement joins TRBV6-5 to TRBJ1-6, with D perhaps matching TRBD1 (5 bases). The CDR3 is 15 amino acids. The V end lost 4 bases, the J end lost 14 bases, and 21 bases lay between the germline ends. Germline loops: CDR1 MNHEY, CDR2 SVGAGI. CDR3 region: CASSFDEGTGRTLHF. The CDR3 bases are TGTGCCAGCAGTTTCGACGAAGGGACGGGCAGGACCCTCCACTTT.

This clonotype has at least ten counts. The chain is built from TRBV7-2 and TRBJ1-1; D remains ambiguous. Trimming took off 3 bases at V and 1 base at J, with 9 bases between the two ends. The germline V gene encodes CDR1 SGHTA and CDR2 FQGNSA. The CDR3 sequence is 14 residues long. CDR3 in amino acids: CASSLRLKNTEAFF. The CDR3, as DNA: TGTGCCAGCAGCTTGCGACTGAAGAACACTGAAGCTTTCTTT.

The genes are TRBV5-4 and TRBJ2-7; D unclear. CDR1 and CDR2 from the germline V gene are SGHNT and YYREEE (reference sequence). The CDR3 has 13 residues. V was shortened by 0 bases and J by 0 bases, with 4 bases between the two germline ends. The CDR3 loop is CASSLGHSYEQYV. The CDR3 region has the DNA TGTGCCAGCAGCTTGGGGCACTCCTACGAGCAGTACGTC.

This clonotype was counted many times. The chain recombines TRBV10-2 with TRBJ1-5, with D hard to call. V was pared by 6 bases and J by 5 bases, with 11 bases between. This CDR3 is built from 13 residues. Germline loops: CDR1 WSHSY, CDR2 SAAADI. This chain's CDR3 is CASSPERDQPQHF. CDR3 coding DNA: TGCGCCAGCAGCCCCGAGAGGGATCAGCCCCAGCATTTT.

In this sample, this clonotype turned up a few times. This chain uses TRBV7-9 with TRBJ1-3; no reliable D call. Trimming removed 0 bases from V and 0 bases from J, with 9 bases in between. The CDR3 extends over 16 amino acids. Germline CDR1 is SEHNR and CDR2 is FQNEAQ (reference sequence). Here the CDR3 DNA reads TGTGCCAGCAGCTTAGCTCGGATCAGCTCTGGAAACACCATATATTTT. The encoded protein is CASSLARISSGNTIYF.

CDR3 region: CASSSWVPQGYRHTYEQYF. The CDR3 bases are TGTGCCAGCAGTTCTTGGGTACCGCAGGGTTATCGACATACCTACGAGCAGTACTTC. This rearrangement joins TRBV27 to TRBJ2-7; the D gene is possibly TRBD1 (5 bases). With 4 bases removed from V and 2 bases from J, the gap between germline ends came to 27 bases. Germline V gene lookup returns CDR1 MNHEY and CDR2 SMNVEV (reference sequence). This CDR3 is built from 19 residues.

This clonotype showed up just a few times. This chain uses TRBV6-6 with TRBJ2-1, with 7 bases aligning to TRBD1. CDR3 length equals 14 residues. Per the germline V gene, CDR1 is MNHNY and CDR2 is SVGAGI (reference sequence). The V gene end was trimmed by 2 bases and the J gene end by 6 bases; junction bases not matched to a gene: 4. The DNA of the CDR3 is TGTGCCAGCAGTTACAGTTACAGGGGCAATGAGCAGTTCTTC. Translating gives CASSYSYRGNEQFF.

The chain is built from TRBV28 and TRBJ2-5; D may be TRBD2 (6 bases). The V and J ends lost 6 bases and 5 bases respectively, with 16 bases between them. Germline CDR1 MDHEN, CDR2 SYDVKM. The CDR3 contains 14 residues. The CDR3 DNA is TGTGCCAGCAGACCCGGGACTGCTGTGGAGACCCAGTACTTC. It encodes CASRPGTAVETQYF.

The rearrangement links TRBV5-8 to TRBJ2-5; a weak D match, TRBD2 (6 bases). The CDR3 sequence is 11 residues long. Germline assignment: CDR1 SGHTS and CDR2 YDEGEE. Between the trimmed V and J ends, which lost 0 bases and 10 bases, there was a span of 7 bases. CDR3: CASSLARDQYF. Written as DNA, the CDR3 is TGTGCCAGCAGCTTGGCGCGGGACCAGTACTTC.

The chain joins TRBV10-3 to TRBJ1-1; D gene unclear. This CDR3 is built from 13 residues. Germline assignment: CDR1 ENHRY and CDR2 SYGVKD. With 2 bases removed from V and 6 bases from J, the gap between germline ends came to 10 bases. CDR3 DNA sequence: TGTGCCATCAGTGAGGGCAAGACCGCTGAAGCTTTCTTT. Protein sequence: CAISEGKTAEAFF.

This clonotype has just a few counts. The chain joins TRBV7-3 to TRBJ1-1; maybe TRBD1 (6 bases). The germline gives CDR1 SGHTA, CDR2 FQGTGA. This CDR3 comprises 14 residues. Deletions cut 0 bases from V and 4 bases from J, with 9 bases between. CDR3 sequence: CASSLTPGATEAFF. Written as DNA, the CDR3 is TGTGCCAGCAGCTTAACTCCAGGGGCCACTGAAGCTTTCTTT.

This clonotype has just a few counts. The genes are TRBV27 and TRBJ2-1; unclear D gene. The CDR3 length is 16 residues. Per the germline V gene, CDR1 is MNHEY and CDR2 is SMNVEV (reference sequence). Trimming took 6 bases from V and 9 from J, leaving 24 bases between them. The CDR3 DNA reads TGTGCCAGCAGGACCCCCGGCGTCGGAGTTTCTGGTGAGCAGTTCTTC. It codes for CASRTPGVGVSGEQFF.

V gene TRBV11-2 combines with J gene TRBJ2-3; 10 bases agree with TRBD2. Germline V lookup: CDR1 SGHAT, CDR2 FQNNGV. This CDR3 is 19 amino acids long. V dropped 0 bases and J dropped 0; count of bases not matched to a gene: 9. The CDR3 DNA reads as TGTGCCAGCAGCTTAGACTTCTTTGGACTAGCGGCTAGCACAGATACGCAGTATTTT. Protein product: CASSLDFFGLAASTDTQYF.

The chain links TRBV5-5 to TRBJ2-3; D is possibly TRBD1 (6 bases). Per germline, CDR1 SGHKS and CDR2 YYEKEE (reference sequence). V lost 5 bases to trimming and J lost 5 bases, with 12 bases between them. The CDR3 has 13 amino acids. The DNA of the CDR3 is TGTGCCAGCAGTCGCCAAGGGGGAGATACGCAGTATTTT. It specifies CASSRQGGDTQYF.

In its sample, this clonotype was seen a few times. This chain links TRBV7-9 with TRBJ1-3; D remains ambiguous. Trimming removed 5 bases at V and 4 bases at J, with 9 bases between. This CDR3 has 13 residues. Germline CDR1 is SEHNR and CDR2 is FQNEAQ (reference sequence). As DNA, the CDR3 is TGTGCCAGCAGCCAGACTGGGGGAAACACCATATATTTT. Its protein is CASSQTGGNTIYF.

DNA of the CDR3: TGTGCCAGCAGCTTAGAACAAGGTTCCGGTAGGACCCAGTACTTC. Amino acid sequence: CASSLEQGSGRTQYF. V is TRBV7-2 and J is TRBJ2-5; D unresolved. CDR3 length equals 15 residues. CDR1 SGHTA and CDR2 FQGNSA come from the germline V gene. The V gene lost 1 base and the J gene lost 7 bases, with 16 bases spanning the gap.

This clonotype was picked up a small number of times. The chain combines TRBV6-2 or TRBV6-3 with TRBJ2-7, with 9 bases fitting TRBD1. The V gene end was trimmed by 5 bases and the J gene end by 3 bases; junction bases not matched to a gene: 5. Germline V gene sequence: CDR1 MNHEY, CDR2 SVGEGT. The CDR3 loop spans 14 amino acids. The CDR3 protein is CASSRQGVYYEQYF. As DNA, the CDR3 is TGTGCCAGCAGTAGACAGGGGGTATACTACGAGCAGTACTTC.

The CDR3 DNA reads as TGTGCCAGCAGCCCGCGGGGAAGGGAAAATGAAAAACTGTTTTTT. It is translated as CASSPRGRENEKLFF. The gene calls are TRBV5-5 and TRBJ1-4; D remains unclear. This CDR3 has 15 amino acids. CDR1 and CDR2 (germline): SGHKS, YYEKEE (reference sequence). V lost 4 bases and J lost 5, with 15 bases in between.

The rearrangement uses TRBV2 and TRBJ2-2, with TRBD1 identical over 9 bases. The CDR3 length is 15 residues. Germline loops: CDR1 SNHLY, CDR2 FYNNEI. V shed 9 bases, J shed 3 bases, and the junction held 8 bases outside the gene matches. This CDR3 reads CASGPHRGHTGELFF. The CDR3 region has the DNA TGTGCCAGTGGCCCCCACAGGGGGCACACCGGGGAGCTGTTTTTT. Together with reference TRBV2 and TRBJ2-2, the CDR3 gives the full variable domain: EPEVTQTPSHQVTQMGQEVILRCVPISNHLYFYWYRQILGQKVEFLVSFYNNEISEKSEIFDDQFSVERPDGSNFTLKIRSTKLEDSAMYFCASGPHRGHTGELFFGEGSRLTVL.

V is TRBV5-1 and J is TRBJ2-2, with D possibly being TRBD1 (6 bases). The CDR3 runs 16 residues. Germline CDR1 is SGHRS and CDR2 is YFSETQ. V was pared by 5 bases and J by 0 bases, with 14 bases between. CDR3 DNA sequence: TGCGCCAGCAGACTGTGGGGGCGAGCGAACACCGGGGAGCTGTTTTTT. Encoded protein: CASRLWGRANTGELFF.